The 22 T cell receptor beta chains below come from one sample, sequenced in a study of shared clonotypes between healthy human individuals. Terminally differentiated effector memory CD45RA+ cells were left out of the naive CD8 fraction, which was CD45RO-negative and positively selected for CCR7. Assay: immunoSEQ multiplex PCR; the TCRdb copy retains only in-frame clones and omits some. The top ten hold 1.2% of the sample, which has about 2 million clones, about 95% seen once. The sample consisted of naive CD8+ T cells sorted from blood. The receptors originated from a man between 18 and 29 years old in good health.

With regard to this clone: The same CDR3 is also encoded by other DNA sequences in this sample. The gene calls are TRBV7-9 and TRBJ1-2; D uncertain. This CDR3 contains 12 residues. V was cut by 1 base and J by 6 bases, with 6 bases left in between. Looked up from germline, CDR1 is SEHNR and CDR2 is FQNEAQ (reference sequence). The CDR3 DNA follows: TGTGCCAGCAGCTTAGTTCTGGATGGCTACACCTTC. Translation gives CASSLVLDGYTF.

J is TRBJ2-1 and V is TRBV7-9, with D possibly being TRBD1 or TRBD2 (5 bases each). Germline V CDR1 and CDR2: SEHNR, FQNEAQ (reference sequence). Trimming pared 1 base from V and 5 bases from J, leaving 12 bases between. The CDR3 totals 15 residues. The CDR3: CASSLGGEGHNEQFF. Written as DNA, the CDR3 is TGTGCCAGCAGCTTAGGAGGAGAGGGGCACAATGAGCAGTTCTTC.

The chain links TRBV4-1 to TRBJ2-7, with D perhaps matching TRBD1 (6 bases). The V gene's germline CDR1 is MGHRA and CDR2 YSYEKL. Trimming removed 4 bases at V and 2 bases at J, with 9 bases between. CDR3 length equals 13 residues. The CDR3 is CASSPTGTYEQYF. The CDR3 DNA reads TGCGCCAGCAGCCCGACAGGTACCTACGAGCAGTACTTC.

This clone was found a few times. This chain uses TRBV6-5 with TRBJ1-2; 7 nucleotides align to TRBD1. V trimming: 6 bases; J trimming: 3 bases; junction bases outside the gene matches: 4. Germline loops: CDR1 MNHEY, CDR2 SVGAGI. The CDR3 has 13 residues. The CDR3 is CASSRQGDYGYTF. CDR3 DNA sequence: TGTGCCAGCAGCAGACAGGGCGACTATGGCTACACCTTC.

This chain connects TRBV9 to TRBJ2-7, with D tentatively TRBD1 (6 bases). Looked up from germline, CDR1 is SGDLS and CDR2 is YYNGEE. The CDR3 is 16 residues long. The ends were cut back, 0 bases at V and 4 bases at J, with 17 bases in the middle. The DNA for the CDR3 is TGTGCCAGCAGCGTAGCGGGCGCTGGGGGCCGATACGAGCAGTACTTC. Its protein is CASSVAGAGGRYEQYF.

The chain uses TRBV29-1 and TRBJ1-2; TRBD1 agrees at 8 bases. Trimming at V came to 3 bases and at J to 7 bases, leaving 7 bases not matched to a gene. The CDR3 runs 13 residues. In germline, CDR1 is SQVTM, CDR2 ANQGSEA. The CDR3: CSVDWTGIGGYTF. The CDR3 region has the DNA TGCAGCGTTGACTGGACAGGGATAGGTGGCTACACCTTC.

On this clone: The sample carries other DNA sequences with the same CDR3. The V and J genes are TRBV28 and TRBJ2-3; D not resolved. Per the germline V gene, CDR1 is MDHEN and CDR2 is SYDVKM. V lost 5 bases to trimming and J lost 4 bases, with 4 bases between them. This CDR3 region has 11 residues. CDR3 in amino acids: CASSSPDTQYF. CDR3 bases: TGTGCCAGCAGTAGTCCAGATACGCAGTATTTT.

The CDR3 sequence is CASSLGHRSTDTQYF. For the CDR3, the DNA is TGTGCCAGCAGCTTGGGACACCGAAGCACAGATACGCAGTATTTT. The V call is TRBV13, the J call TRBJ2-3; D may be TRBD1 (6 bases). V was pared by 3 bases and J by 0 bases, with 10 bases between. The V gene's germline CDR1 is PRHDT and CDR2 FYEKMQ (reference sequence). The CDR3 contains 15 residues.

The V call is TRBV14, the J call TRBJ2-1; no clear D gene. The germline gives CDR1 SGHDN, CDR2 FVKESK. There are 15 residues in the CDR3. Trimming left V 1 base short and J 6 bases short, with 13 bases between. In DNA, the CDR3 is TGTGCCAGCAGCCAAGCCAGCGTAGTGTTCAATGAGCAGTTCTTC. Protein product: CASSQASVVFNEQFF.

Comments on this clone: The same CDR3 can be traced to other DNA sequences in this sample. The chain employs TRBV9 and TRBJ2-5, with 8 bases matching TRBD2. Germline-derived CDR1 and CDR2 are SGDLS and YYNGEE. CDR3 size: 14 residues. V trimming: 0 bases; J trimming: 4 bases; junction bases outside the gene matches: 2. CDR3 loop: CASSVGLAGETQYF. The CDR3 DNA follows: TGTGCCAGCAGCGTAGGTCTAGCGGGAGAGACCCAGTACTTC.

V usage is TRBV27 and J usage is TRBJ2-7, with D tentatively TRBD1 (6 bases). The CDR3 runs to 15 residues. The germline V gene has CDR1 MNHEY and CDR2 SMNVEV (reference sequence). V lost 6 bases and J lost 4, with 19 bases in between. CDR3 region: CASSRPGTSLYEQYF. CDR3 nucleotide sequence: TGTGCCAGCAGCCGCCCCGGGACAAGCCTGTACGAGCAGTACTTC.

Concerning this clone itself: This sample includes further DNA sequences coding for the same CDR3. The chain employs TRBV10-2 and TRBJ2-7; D is ambiguous. V shed 6 bases and J shed 3 bases, with 6 bases lying between them. Germline-derived CDR1 and CDR2 are WSHSY and SAAADI. The CDR3 extends over 11 amino acids. CDR3 residues: CASRGIYEQYF. CDR3 coding DNA: TGCGCCAGCAGGGGAATCTACGAGCAGTACTTC.

V is TRBV9 and J is TRBJ1-4; 7 bases fit TRBD1. There are 17 residues in the CDR3. Germline values: CDR1 SGDLS, CDR2 YYNGEE. Germline trimming cut 0 bases from V and 6 bases from J; bases unmatched to any gene: 11. CDR3 amino acids: CASSVEVGGGGDEKLFF. The DNA for the CDR3 is TGTGCCAGCAGCGTAGAGGTCGGAGGGGGCGGCGATGAAAAACTGTTTTTT.

The chain links TRBV28 to TRBJ2-2, with D uncertain. V dropped 5 bases and J dropped 5 bases, with 6 bases sitting between them. Germline CDR1 is MDHEN and CDR2 is SYDVKM. This CDR3 contains 12 residues. DNA for the CDR3: TGTGCCAGCAGTCAGGTTACCGGGGAGCTGTTTTTT. As protein: CASSQVTGELFF.

V usage is TRBV27 and J usage is TRBJ1-1; D is uncertain. This CDR3 spans 13 amino acids. Germline V gives CDR1 MNHEY, CDR2 SMNVEV (reference sequence). Trimming left V 2 bases short and J 3 bases short, with 7 bases between. The CDR3 DNA follows: TGTGCCAGCAGTTTAGTTATAGACACTGAAGCTTTCTTT. Translating it yields CASSLVIDTEAFF.

V usage is TRBV5-6 and J usage is TRBJ2-7; D gene uncertain. The germline V gene encodes CDR1 SGHDT and CDR2 YYEEEE. V was pared by 0 bases and J by 9 bases, with 10 bases between. The CDR3 runs to 12 residues. The CDR3 sequence: CASSLEGNGQYF. CDR3 nucleotides: TGTGCCAGCAGCTTGGAGGGCAACGGGCAGTACTTC.

The chain employs TRBV25-1 and TRBJ1-5, with D maybe TRBD1 (5 bases). CDR3 length equals 15 residues. The V gene lost 2 bases and the J gene lost 4 bases, with 12 bases spanning the gap. Germline lookup yields CDR1 MGHDK and CDR2 SYGVNS. The chain's CDR3 is CASSEAGWGNQPQHF. As DNA, the CDR3 is TGTGCCAGCAGTGAAGCAGGGTGGGGTAATCAGCCCCAGCATTTT.

V is TRBV2 and J is TRBJ2-1, with 13 bases that match TRBD2. The CDR3 covers 16 residues. Germline CDR1 SNHLY, CDR2 FYNNEI. The junction had 3 bases not matched to a gene; V was cut back by 1 base and J by 6 bases. The CDR3 DNA reads as TGTGCCAGCAGTGAAGGGACTAGCGGGAGCCTCAATGAGCAGTTCTTC. As protein: CASSEGTSGSLNEQFF.

This sequence joins TRBV29-1 and TRBJ1-5; no clear D. The CDR3 sequence is 12 residues long. Trimming removed 5 bases at V and 4 bases at J, with 9 bases between. Germline V gene lookup returns CDR1 SQVTM and CDR2 ANQGSEA. The CDR3 protein is CSVTVENQPQHF. CDR3 bases: TGCAGCGTTACGGTCGAGAATCAGCCCCAGCATTTT.

This chain's CDR3 is CASSLAGIGANVLTF. CDR3 nucleotides: TGTGCCAGCAGCTTAGCAGGGATTGGGGCCAACGTCCTGACTTTC. The J gene is TRBJ2-6, the V gene TRBV7-9; D is undetermined. V shed 0 bases and J shed 3 bases, with 6 bases lying between them. CDR1 and CDR2 from the germline V gene are SEHNR and FQNEAQ (reference sequence). The CDR3 totals 15 residues.

This clone was picked up one time. The chain uses TRBV14 and TRBJ2-2; D is perhaps TRBD1 (5 bases). The CDR3 is made up of 17 amino acids. V shed 4 bases and J shed 2 bases, with 17 bases lying between them. The germline V gene has CDR1 SGHDN and CDR2 FVKESK. Written as DNA, the CDR3 is TGTGCCAGCAGCCCTCTAAAGGGGCAGGCAAACACCGGGGAGCTGTTTTTT. This sequence encodes CASSPLKGQANTGELFF.

The rearrangement links TRBV19 to TRBJ2-5; 7 bases map to TRBD2. This CDR3 is built from 10 residues. Germline V gene lookup returns CDR1 LNHDA and CDR2 SQIVND (reference sequence). The V segment lost 11 bases and the J segment 5 bases; nucleotides outside the gene matches: 2. CDR3 loop: CAAGGETQYF. DNA for the CDR3: TGTGCCGCCGGGGGGGAGACCCAGTACTTC. Full variable domain (missing parts from reference TRBV19 and TRBJ2-5): DGGITQSPKYLFRKEGQNVTLSCEQNLNHDAMYWYRQDPGQGLRLIYYSQIVNDFQKGDIAEGYSVSREKKESFPLTVTSAQKNPTAFYLCAAGGETQYFGPGTRLLVL.